Ten or more counts support the clone carrying this T cell receptor beta chain. The antigen is undetermined. Described time point: newly diagnosed GD, antithyroid drugs for less than 3 months. RNA isolated from PBMCs was used to make the TCR library. Assembly of TCR beta libraries relied on iRepertoire HTBI primers together with Arm-PCR of CDR3 regions. TCRdb recomputed calls from the multiplex PCR reads with MiXCR, one row per CDR3 protein. The sample lists some 600,000 distinct CDR3 sequences, roughly 16% occurring once. These data originate in a study of regulatory T cells in long-lasting Graves disease. General study findings and limits: Graves' patients with persistent disease showed TCR diversity lower than patients newly diagnosed.

The CDR3 runs 13 residues. Losses at the gene ends were 7 bases for V and 7 bases for J; bases not matched to a gene: 8. These data also formed part of another study, on T cells in Graves' hyperthyroidism and ophthalmopathy. In that study: The HTBI primer set was used in a first-round RT-PCR of the TCR CDR3. Most clonotypes expanded in the thyroid (above 0.001) were also present in blood. Ophthalmopathy was identified by the model a median 6.5 months ahead of onset.

The chain is built from TRBV12-3 or TRBV12-4 and TRBJ2-5; 8 bases match TRBD1. The receptor comes from a man younger than 35 with Graves disease. Sequenced material: peripheral blood mononuclear cells (PBMCs), taken at new diagnosis, from a patient treated with antithyroid drugs. The DNA for the CDR3 is TGTGCCAGCACTAGGACAGGGCCCGGGACCCAGTACTTC. Translation gives CASTRTGPGTQYF.